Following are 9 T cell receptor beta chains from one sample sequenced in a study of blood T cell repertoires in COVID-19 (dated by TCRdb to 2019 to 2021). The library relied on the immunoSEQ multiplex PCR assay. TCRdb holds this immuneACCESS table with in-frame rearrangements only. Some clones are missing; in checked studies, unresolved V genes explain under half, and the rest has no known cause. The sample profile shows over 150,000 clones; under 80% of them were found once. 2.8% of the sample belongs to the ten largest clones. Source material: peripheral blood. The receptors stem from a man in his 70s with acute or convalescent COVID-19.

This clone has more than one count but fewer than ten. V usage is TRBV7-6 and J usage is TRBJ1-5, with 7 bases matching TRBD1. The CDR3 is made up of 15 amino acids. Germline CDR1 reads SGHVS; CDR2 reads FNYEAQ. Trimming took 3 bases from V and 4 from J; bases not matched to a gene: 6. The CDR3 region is CASSLGQSGNQPQHF. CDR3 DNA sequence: TGTGCCAGCAGCTTGGGACAGTCAGGGAATCAGCCCCAGCATTTT. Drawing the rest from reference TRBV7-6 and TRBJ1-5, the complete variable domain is GAGVSQSPRYKVTKRGQDVALRCDPISGHVSLYWYRQALGQGPEFLTYFNYEAQQDKSGLPNDRFSAERPEGSISTLTIQRTEQRDSAMYRCASSLGQSGNQPQHFGDGTRLSIL.

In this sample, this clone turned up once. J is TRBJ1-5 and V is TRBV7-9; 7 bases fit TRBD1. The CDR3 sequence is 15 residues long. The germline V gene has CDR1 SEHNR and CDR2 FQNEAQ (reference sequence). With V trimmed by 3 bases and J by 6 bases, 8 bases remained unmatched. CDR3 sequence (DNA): TGTGCCAGCAGCTTGCAAGGGACAGAGATTCAGCCCCAGCATTTT. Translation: CASSLQGTEIQPQHF.

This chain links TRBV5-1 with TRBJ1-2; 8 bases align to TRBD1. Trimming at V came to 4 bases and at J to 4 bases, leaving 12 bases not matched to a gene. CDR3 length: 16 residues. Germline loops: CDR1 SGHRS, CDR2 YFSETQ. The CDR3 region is CASSEAGGVSSYGYTF. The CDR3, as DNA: TGCGCCAGCAGCGAGGCAGGGGGCGTAAGTAGCTATGGCTACACCTTC. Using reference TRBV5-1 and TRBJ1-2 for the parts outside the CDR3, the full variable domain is KAGVTQTPRYLIKTRGQQVTLSCSPISGHRSVSWYQQTPGQGLQFLFEYFSETQRNKGNFPGRFSGRQFSNSRSEMNVSTLELGDSALYLCASSEAGGVSSYGYTFGSGTRLTVV.

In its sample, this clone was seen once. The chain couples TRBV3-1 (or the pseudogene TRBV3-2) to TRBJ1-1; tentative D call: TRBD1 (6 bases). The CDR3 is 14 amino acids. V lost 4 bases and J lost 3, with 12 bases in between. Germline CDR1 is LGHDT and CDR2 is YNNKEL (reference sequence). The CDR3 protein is CASSRRAGDTEAFF. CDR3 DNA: TGTGCCAGCAGCCGCAGAGCAGGGGACACTGAAGCTTTCTTT.

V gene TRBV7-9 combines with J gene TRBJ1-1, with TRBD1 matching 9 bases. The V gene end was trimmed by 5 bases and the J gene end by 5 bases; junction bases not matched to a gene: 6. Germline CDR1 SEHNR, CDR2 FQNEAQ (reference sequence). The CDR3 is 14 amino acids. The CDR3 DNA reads TGTGCCAGCAGCGTACAGGGGGCTGGGACTGAAGCTTTCTTT. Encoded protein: CASSVQGAGTEAFF.

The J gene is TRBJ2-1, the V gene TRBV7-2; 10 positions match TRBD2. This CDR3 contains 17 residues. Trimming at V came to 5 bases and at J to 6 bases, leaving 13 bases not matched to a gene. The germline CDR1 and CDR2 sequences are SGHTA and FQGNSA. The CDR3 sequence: CASSLIWTSGGSNEQFF. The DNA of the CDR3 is TGTGCCAGCAGCCTGATTTGGACTAGCGGAGGGAGCAATGAGCAGTTCTTC.

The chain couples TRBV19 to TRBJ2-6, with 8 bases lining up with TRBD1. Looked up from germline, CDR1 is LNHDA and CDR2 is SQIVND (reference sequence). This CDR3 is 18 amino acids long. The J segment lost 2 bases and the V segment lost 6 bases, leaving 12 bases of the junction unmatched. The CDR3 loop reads CASRRTGRGRPGANVLTF. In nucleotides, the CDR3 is TGTGCCAGTAGGAGGACGGGCAGGGGGCGGCCTGGGGCCAACGTCCTGACTTTC. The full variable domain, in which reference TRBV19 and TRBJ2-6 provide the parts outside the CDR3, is DGGITQSPKYLFRKEGQNVTLSCEQNLNHDAMYWYRQDPGQGLRLIYYSQIVNDFQKGDIAEGYSVSREKKESFPLTVTSAQKNPTAFYLCASRRTGRGRPGANVLTFGAGSRLTVL.

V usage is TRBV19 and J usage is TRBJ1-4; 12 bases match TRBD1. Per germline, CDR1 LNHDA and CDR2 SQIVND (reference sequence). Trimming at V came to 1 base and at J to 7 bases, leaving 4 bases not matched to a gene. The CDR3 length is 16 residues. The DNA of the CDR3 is TGTGCCAGTAGTATAGGGGACAGGGGGCGCCCTGAAAAACTGTTTTTT. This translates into CASSIGDRGRPEKLFF.

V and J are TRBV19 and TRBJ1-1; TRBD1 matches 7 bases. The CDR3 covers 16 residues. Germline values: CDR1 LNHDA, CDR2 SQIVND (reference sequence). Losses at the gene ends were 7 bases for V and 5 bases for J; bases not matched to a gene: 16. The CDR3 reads CASIVFLAGGYTEAFF. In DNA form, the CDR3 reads TGTGCCAGTATTGTATTCTTGGCAGGGGGTTATACTGAAGCTTTCTTT.